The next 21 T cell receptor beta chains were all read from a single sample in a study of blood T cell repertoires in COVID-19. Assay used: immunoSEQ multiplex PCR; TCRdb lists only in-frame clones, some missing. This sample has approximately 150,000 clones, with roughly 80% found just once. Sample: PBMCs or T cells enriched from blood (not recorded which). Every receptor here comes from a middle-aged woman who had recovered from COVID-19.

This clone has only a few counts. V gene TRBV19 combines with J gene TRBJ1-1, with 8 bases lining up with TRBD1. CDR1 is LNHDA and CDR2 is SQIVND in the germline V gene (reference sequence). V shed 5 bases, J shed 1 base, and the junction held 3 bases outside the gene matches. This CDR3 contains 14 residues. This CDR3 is CASSAGTGNTEAFF. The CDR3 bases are TGTGCCAGTAGTGCCGGGACAGGGAACACTGAAGCTTTCTTT.

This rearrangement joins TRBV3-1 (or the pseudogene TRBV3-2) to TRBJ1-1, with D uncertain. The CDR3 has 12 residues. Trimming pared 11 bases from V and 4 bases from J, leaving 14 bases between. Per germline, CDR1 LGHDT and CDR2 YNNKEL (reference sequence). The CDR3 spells CAPRGGRTEAFF. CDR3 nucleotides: TGTGCCCCCCGGGGAGGGCGCACTGAAGCTTTCTTT.

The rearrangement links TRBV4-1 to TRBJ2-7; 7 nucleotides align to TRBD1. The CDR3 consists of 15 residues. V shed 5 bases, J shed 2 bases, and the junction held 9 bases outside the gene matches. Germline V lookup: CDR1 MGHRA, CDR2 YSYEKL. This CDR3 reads CASSNTPGQTYEQYF. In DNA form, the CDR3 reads TGCGCCAGCAGCAATACTCCGGGACAGACCTACGAGCAGTACTTC.

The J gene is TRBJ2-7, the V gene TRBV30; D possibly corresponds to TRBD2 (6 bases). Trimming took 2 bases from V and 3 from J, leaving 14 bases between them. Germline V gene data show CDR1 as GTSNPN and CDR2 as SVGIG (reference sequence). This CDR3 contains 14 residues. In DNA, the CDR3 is TGTGCCTGGAGTACATCGGCGGGGATCTACGAGCAGTACTTC. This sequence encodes CAWSTSAGIYEQYF. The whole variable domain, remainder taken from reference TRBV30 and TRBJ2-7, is SQTIHQWPATLVQPVGSPLSLECTVEGTSNPNLYWYRQAAGRGLQLLFYSVGIGQISSEVPQNLSASRPQDRQFILSSKKLLLSDSGFYLCAWSTSAGIYEQYFGPGTRLTVT.

This chain's CDR3 is CASSWSGIGTDTQYF. In DNA form, the CDR3 reads TGTGCCAGCAGCTGGTCAGGGATTGGCACAGATACGCAGTATTTT. The V gene is TRBV7-2, the J gene TRBJ2-3; D is possibly TRBD1 (5 bases). V lost 4 bases and J lost 1, with 12 bases in between. The CDR3 covers 15 residues. CDR1 and CDR2 (germline): SGHTA, FQGNSA.

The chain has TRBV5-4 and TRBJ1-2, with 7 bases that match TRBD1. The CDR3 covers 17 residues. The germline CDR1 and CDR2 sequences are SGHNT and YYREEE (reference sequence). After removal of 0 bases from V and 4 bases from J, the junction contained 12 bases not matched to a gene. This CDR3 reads CASSLERGNRGSYGYTF. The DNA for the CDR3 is TGTGCCAGCAGCTTGGAAAGGGGGAACAGGGGCAGCTATGGCTACACCTTC. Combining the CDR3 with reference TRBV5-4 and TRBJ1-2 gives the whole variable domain ETGVTQSPTHLIKTRGQQVTLRCSSQSGHNTVSWYQQALGQGPQFIFQYYREEENGRGNFPPRFSGLQFPNYSSELNVNALELDDSALYLCASSLERGNRGSYGYTFGSGTRLTVV.

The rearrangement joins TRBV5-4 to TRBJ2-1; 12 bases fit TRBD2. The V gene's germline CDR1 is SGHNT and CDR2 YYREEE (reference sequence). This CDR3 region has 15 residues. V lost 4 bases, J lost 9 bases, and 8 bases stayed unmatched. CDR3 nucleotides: TGTGCCAGCAGCCCCGGGACTAGCGGGCCAGGTGAGCAGTTCTTC. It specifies CASSPGTSGPGEQFF.

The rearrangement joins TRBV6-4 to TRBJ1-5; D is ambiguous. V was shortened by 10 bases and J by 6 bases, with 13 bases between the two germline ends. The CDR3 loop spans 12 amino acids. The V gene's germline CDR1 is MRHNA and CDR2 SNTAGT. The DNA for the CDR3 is TGTGCCACCCCCGGTTTTGGTCAGCCCCAGCATTTT. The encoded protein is CATPGFGQPQHF.

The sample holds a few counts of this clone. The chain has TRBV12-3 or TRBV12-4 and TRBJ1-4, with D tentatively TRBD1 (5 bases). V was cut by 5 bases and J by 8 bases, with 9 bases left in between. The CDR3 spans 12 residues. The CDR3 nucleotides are TGTGCCAGCAGTACGGGGGACGAAAAACTGTTTTTT. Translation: CASSTGDEKLFF.

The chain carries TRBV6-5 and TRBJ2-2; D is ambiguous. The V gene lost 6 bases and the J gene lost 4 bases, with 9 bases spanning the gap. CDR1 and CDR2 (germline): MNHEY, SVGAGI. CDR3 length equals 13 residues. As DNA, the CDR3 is TGTGCCAGCAGCCACCAGGTCACCGGGGAGCTGTTTTTT. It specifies CASSHQVTGELFF.

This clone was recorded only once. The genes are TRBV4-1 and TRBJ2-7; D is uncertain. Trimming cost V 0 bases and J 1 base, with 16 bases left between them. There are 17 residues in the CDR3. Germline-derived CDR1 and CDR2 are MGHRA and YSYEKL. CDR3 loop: CASSQDTVRVASYEQYF. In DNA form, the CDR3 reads TGCGCCAGCAGCCAAGATACGGTCCGGGTGGCATCCTACGAGCAGTACTTC.

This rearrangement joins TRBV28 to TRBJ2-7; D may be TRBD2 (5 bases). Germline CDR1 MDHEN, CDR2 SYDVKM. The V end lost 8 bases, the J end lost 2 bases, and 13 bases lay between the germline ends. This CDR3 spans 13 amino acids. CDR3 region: CASSGELPYEQYF. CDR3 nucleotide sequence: TGTGCCAGCTCCGGGGAGCTCCCCTACGAGCAGTACTTC.

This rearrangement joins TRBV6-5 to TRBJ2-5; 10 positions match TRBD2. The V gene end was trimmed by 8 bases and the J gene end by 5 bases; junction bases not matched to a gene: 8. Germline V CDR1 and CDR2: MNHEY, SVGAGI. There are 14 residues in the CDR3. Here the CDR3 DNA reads TGTGCCAGCGGGAGCGGGGGGGCCTTGGAGACCCAGTACTTC. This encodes CASGSGGALETQYF.

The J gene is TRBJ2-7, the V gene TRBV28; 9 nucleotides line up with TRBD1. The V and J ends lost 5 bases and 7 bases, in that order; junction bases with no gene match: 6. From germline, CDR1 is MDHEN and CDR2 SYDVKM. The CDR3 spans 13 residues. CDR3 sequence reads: CASSKDRGREQYF. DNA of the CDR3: TGTGCCAGCAGTAAGGACAGGGGAAGGGAGCAGTACTTC.

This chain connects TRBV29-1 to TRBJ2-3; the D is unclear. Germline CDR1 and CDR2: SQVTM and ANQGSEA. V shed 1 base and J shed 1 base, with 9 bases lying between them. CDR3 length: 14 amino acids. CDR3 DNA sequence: TGCAGCGTTGAAGGATCCCCAGGCACAGATACGCAGTATTTT. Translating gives CSVEGSPGTDTQYF.

CDR3 region: CASIGETYEQYF. CDR3 in DNA: TGTGCCAGCATTGGGGAGACCTACGAGCAGTACTTC. The chain employs TRBV2 and TRBJ2-7, with a possible D match to TRBD2 (5 bases). Trimming took off 7 bases at V and 2 bases at J, with 9 bases between the two ends. CDR3 length: 12 residues. Germline lookup yields CDR1 SNHLY and CDR2 FYNNEI. The full variable domain, with the rest looked up from reference TRBV2 and TRBJ2-7, is EPEVTQTPSHQVTQMGQEVILRCVPISNHLYFYWYRQILGQKVEFLVSFYNNEISEKSEIFDDQFSVERPDGSNFTLKIRSTKLEDSAMYFCASIGETYEQYFGPGTRLTVT.

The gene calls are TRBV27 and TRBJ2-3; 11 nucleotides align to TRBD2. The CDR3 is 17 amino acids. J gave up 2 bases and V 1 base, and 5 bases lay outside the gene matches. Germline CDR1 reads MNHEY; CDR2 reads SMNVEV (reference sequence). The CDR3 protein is CASSLWLAGGHTDTQYF. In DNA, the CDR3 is TGTGCCAGCAGTTTATGGCTAGCGGGGGGTCACACAGATACGCAGTATTTT.

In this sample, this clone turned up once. CDR3 in DNA: TGTGCCAGCAGTGAAGAGAGGGTGGACATTCAGTACTTC. It specifies CASSEERVDIQYF. The chain employs TRBV2 and TRBJ2-4; TRBD2 is a possible D gene (5 bases). Germline-derived CDR1 and CDR2 are SNHLY and FYNNEI. The CDR3 sequence is 13 residues long. V was cut by 1 base and J by 8 bases, with 9 bases left in between.

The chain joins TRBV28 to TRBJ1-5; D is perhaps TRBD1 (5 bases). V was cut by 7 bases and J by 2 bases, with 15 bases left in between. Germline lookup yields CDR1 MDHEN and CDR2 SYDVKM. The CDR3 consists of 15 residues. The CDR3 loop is CASIWVSGGNQPQHF. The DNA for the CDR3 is TGTGCCAGCATTTGGGTTTCGGGGGGCAATCAGCCCCAGCATTTT.

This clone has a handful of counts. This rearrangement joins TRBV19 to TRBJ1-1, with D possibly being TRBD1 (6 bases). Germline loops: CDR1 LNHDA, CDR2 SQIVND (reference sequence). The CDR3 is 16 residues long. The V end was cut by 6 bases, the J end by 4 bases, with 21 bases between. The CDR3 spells CASSSVRVGAGTEAFF. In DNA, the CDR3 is TGTGCCAGTAGCTCCGTCAGGGTGGGGGCTGGCACTGAAGCTTTCTTT.

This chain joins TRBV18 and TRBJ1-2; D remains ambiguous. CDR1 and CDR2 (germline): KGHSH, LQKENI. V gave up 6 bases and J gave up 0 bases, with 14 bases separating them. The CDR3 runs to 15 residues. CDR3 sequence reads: CASSTSRVSNYGYTF. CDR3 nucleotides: TGTGCCAGCTCCACCAGCCGGGTATCTAACTATGGCTACACCTTC.